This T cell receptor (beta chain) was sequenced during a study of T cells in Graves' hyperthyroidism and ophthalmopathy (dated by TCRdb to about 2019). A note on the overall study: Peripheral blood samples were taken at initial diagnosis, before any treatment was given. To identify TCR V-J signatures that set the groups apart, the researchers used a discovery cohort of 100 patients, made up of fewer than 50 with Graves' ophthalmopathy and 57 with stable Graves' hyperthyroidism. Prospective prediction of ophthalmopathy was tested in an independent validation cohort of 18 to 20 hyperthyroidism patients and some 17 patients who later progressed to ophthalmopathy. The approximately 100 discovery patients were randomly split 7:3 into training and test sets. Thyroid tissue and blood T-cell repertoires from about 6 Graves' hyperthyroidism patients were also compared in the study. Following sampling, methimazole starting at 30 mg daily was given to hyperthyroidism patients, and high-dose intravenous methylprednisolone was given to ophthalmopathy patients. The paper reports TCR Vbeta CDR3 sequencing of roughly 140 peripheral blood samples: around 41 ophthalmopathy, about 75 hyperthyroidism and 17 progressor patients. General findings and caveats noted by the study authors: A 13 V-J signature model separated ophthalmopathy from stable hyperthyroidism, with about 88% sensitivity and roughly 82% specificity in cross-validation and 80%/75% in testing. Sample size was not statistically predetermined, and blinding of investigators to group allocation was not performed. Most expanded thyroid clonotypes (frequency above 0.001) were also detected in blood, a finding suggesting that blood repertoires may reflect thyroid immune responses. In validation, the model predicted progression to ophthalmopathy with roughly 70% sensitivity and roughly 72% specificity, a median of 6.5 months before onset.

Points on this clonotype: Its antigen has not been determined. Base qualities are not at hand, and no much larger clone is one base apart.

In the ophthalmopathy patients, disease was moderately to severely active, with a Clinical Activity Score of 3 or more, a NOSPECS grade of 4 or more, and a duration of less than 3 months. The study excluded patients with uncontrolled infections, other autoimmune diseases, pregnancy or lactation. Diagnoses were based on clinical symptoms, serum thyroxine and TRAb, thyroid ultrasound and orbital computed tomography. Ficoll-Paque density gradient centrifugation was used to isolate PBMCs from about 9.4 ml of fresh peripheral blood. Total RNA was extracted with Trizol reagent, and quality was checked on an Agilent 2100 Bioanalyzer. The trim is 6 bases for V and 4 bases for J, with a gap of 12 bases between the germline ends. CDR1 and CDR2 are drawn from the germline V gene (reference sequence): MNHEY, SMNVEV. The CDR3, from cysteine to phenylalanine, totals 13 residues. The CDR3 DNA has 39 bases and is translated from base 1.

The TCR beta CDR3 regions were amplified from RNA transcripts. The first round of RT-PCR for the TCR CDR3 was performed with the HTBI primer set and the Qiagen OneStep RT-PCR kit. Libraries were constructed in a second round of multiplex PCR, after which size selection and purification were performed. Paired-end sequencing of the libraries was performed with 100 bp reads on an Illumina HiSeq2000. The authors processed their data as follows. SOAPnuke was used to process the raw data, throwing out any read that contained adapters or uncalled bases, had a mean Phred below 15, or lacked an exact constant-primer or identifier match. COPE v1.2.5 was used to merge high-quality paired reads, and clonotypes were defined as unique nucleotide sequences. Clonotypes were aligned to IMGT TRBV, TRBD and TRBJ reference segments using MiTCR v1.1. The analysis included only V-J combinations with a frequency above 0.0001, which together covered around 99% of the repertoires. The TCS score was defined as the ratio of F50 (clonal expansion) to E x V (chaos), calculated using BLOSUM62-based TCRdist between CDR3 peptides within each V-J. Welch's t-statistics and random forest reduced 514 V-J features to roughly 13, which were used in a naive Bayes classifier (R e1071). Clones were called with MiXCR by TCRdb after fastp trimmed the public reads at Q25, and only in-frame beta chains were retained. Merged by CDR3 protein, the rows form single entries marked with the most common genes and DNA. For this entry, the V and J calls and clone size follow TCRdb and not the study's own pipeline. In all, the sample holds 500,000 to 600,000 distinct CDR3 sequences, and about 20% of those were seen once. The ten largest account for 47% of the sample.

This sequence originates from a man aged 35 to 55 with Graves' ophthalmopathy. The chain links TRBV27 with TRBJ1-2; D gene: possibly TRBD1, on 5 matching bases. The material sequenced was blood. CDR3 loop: CASSRDALYGYTF. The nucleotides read TGTGCCAGCAGCCGGGACGCACTCTATGGCTACACCTTC.